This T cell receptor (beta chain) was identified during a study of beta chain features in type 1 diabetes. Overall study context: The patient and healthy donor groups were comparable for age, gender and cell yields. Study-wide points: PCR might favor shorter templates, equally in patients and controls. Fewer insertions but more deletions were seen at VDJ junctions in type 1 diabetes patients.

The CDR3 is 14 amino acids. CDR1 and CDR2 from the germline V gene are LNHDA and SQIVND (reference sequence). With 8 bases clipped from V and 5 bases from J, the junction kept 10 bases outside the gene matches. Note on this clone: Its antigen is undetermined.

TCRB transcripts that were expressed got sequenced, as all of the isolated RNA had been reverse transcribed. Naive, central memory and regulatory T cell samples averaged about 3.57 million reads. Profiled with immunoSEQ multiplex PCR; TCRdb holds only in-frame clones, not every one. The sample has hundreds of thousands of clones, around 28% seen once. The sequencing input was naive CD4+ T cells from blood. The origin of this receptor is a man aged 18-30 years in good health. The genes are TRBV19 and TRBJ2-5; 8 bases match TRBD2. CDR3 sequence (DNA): TGTGCCAGTTCCGCGGGGGGAAATTCGGAGACCCAGTACTTC. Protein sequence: CASSAGGNSETQYF. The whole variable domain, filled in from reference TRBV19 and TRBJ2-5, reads DGGITQSPKYLFRKEGQNVTLSCEQNLNHDAMYWYRQDPGQGLRLIYYSQIVNDFQKGDIAEGYSVSREKKESFPLTVTSAQKNPTAFYLCASSAGGNSETQYFGPGTRLLVL.